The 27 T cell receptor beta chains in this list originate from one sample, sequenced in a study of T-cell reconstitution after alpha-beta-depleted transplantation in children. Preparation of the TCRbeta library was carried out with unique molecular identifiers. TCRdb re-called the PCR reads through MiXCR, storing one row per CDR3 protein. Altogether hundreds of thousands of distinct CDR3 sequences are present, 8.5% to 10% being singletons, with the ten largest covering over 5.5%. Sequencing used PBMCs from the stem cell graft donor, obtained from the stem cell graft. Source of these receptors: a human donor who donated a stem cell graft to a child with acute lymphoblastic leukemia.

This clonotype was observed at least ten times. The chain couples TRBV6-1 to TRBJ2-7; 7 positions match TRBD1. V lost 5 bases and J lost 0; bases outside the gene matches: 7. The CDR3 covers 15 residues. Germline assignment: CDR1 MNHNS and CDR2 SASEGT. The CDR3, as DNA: TGTGCCAGCAGTAGTATACAGGGGAGCTCCTACGAGCAGTACTTC. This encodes CASSSIQGSSYEQYF.

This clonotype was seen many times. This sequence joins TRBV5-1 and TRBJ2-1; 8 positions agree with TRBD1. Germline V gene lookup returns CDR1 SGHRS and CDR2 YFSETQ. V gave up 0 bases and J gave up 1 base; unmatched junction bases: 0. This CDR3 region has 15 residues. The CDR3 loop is CASSLGQGSYNEQFF. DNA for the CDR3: TGCGCCAGCAGCTTGGGACAGGGGTCCTACAATGAGCAGTTCTTC.

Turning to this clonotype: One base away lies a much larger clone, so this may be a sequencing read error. The CDR3 coding sequence is TGTGCCAGCAGCCAAGAGTCGAGGCGGAACACTGAAGGTTTCTTT. It encodes CASSQESRRNTEGFF. The chain joins TRBV4-2 to TRBJ1-1, with D unclear. Germline V lookup: CDR1 LGHNA, CDR2 YNFKEQ. This CDR3 has 15 residues.

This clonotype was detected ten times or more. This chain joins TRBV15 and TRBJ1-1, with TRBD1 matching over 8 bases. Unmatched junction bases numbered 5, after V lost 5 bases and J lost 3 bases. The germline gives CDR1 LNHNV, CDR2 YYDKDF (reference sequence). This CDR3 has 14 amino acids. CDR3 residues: CATSFGTGDTEAFF. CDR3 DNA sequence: TGTGCCACCAGCTTTGGGACAGGAGACACTGAAGCTTTCTTT.

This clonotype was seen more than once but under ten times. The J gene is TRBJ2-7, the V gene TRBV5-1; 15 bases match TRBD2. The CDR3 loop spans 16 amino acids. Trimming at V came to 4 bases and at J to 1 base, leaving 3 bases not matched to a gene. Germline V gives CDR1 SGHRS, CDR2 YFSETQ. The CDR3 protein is CASSPGLAGGSYEQYF. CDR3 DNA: TGCGCCAGCAGCCCCGGACTAGCGGGGGGGTCCTACGAGCAGTACTTC.

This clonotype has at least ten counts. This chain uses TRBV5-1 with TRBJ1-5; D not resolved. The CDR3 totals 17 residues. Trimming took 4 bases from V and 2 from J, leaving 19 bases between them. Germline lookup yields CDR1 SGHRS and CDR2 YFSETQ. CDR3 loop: CASSTAPGSRGNQPQHF. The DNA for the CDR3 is TGCGCCAGCAGCACCGCCCCCGGGTCCCGAGGCAATCAGCCCCAGCATTTT.

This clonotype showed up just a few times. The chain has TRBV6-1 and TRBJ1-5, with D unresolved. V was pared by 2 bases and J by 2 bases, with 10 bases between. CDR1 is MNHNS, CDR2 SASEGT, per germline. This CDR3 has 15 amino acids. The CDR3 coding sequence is TGTGCCAGCAGTGAAACCCCCCGAGGCAATCAGCCCCAGCATTTT. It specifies CASSETPRGNQPQHF.

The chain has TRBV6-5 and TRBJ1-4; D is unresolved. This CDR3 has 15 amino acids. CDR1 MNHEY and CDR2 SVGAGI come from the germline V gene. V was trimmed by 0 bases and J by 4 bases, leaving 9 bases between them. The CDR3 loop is CASSYSPAHNEKLFF. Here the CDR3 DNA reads TGTGCCAGCAGTTACTCCCCAGCACATAATGAAAAACTGTTTTTT.

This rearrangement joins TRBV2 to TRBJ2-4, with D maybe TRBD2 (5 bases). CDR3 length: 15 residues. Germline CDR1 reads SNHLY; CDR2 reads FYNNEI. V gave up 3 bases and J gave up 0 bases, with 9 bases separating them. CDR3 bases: TGTGCCAGCAGTGAGAGGGAATTAGCCAAAAACATTCAGTACTTC. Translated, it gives CASSERELAKNIQYF.

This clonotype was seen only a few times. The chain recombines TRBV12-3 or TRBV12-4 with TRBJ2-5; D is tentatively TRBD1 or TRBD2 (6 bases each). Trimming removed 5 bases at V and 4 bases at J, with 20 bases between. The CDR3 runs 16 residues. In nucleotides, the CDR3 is TGTGCCAGCAGTCCCCCTGAGGGGGGCAGGGTAGAGACCCAGTACTTC. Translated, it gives CASSPPEGGRVETQYF.

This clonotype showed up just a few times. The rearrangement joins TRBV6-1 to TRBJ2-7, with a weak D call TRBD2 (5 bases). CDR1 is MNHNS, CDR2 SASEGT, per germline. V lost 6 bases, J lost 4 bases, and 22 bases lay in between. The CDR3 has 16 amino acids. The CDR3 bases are TGTGCCAGCAGGGCGGTTGGAGCGGAAATAGTTTACGAGCAGTACTTC. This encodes CASRAVGAEIVYEQYF.

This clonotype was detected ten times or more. The CDR3 loop is CAIAPGLNTEAFF. CDR3 nucleotide sequence: TGTGCCATCGCCCCAGGATTGAACACTGAAGCTTTCTTT. This chain connects TRBV10-3 to TRBJ1-1, with unresolved D. V lost 8 bases and J lost 0, with 10 bases in between. The germline V gene has CDR1 ENHRY and CDR2 SYGVKD. The CDR3 spans 13 residues.

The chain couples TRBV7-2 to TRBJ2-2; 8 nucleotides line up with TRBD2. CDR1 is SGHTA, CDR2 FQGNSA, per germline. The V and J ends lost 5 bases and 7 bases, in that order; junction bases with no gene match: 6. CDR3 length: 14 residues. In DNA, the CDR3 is TGTGCCAGCAGCCGGACTAGCTGGGACGGGGAGCTGTTTTTT. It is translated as CASSRTSWDGELFF.

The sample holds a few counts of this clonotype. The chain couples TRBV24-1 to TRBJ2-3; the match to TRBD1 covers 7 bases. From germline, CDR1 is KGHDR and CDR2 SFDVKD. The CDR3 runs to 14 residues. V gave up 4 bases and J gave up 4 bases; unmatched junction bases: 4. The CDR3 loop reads CATSDAGGSDTQYF. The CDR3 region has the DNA TGTGCCACCAGTGACGCAGGGGGATCAGATACGCAGTATTTT.

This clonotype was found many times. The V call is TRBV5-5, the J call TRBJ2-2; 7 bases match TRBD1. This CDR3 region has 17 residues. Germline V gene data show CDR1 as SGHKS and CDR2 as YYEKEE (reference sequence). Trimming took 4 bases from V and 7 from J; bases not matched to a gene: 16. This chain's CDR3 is CASSPIPRQGHSGELFF. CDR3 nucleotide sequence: TGTGCCAGCAGCCCCATTCCAAGACAGGGACATAGCGGGGAGCTGTTTTTT.

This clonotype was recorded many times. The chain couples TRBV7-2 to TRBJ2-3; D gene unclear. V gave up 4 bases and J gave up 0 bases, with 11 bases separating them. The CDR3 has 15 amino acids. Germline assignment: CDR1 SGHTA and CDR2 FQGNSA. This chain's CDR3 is CASSSPEWSTDTQYF. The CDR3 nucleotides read TGTGCCAGCAGCTCCCCGGAATGGAGCACAGATACGCAGTATTTT.

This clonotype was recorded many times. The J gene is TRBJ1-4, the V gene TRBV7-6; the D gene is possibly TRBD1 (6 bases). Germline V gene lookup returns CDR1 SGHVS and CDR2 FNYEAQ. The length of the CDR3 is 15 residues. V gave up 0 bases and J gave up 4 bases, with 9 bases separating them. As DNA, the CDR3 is TGTGCCAGCAGCTTAGCGCAGGGGATTAATGAAAAACTGTTTTTT. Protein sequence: CASSLAQGINEKLFF.

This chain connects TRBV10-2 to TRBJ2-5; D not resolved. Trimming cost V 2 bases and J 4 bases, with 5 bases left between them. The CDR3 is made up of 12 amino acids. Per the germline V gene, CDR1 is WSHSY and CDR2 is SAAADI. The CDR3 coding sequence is TGCGCCAGCAGTGAGGACCGAGAGACCCAGTACTTC. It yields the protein CASSEDRETQYF.

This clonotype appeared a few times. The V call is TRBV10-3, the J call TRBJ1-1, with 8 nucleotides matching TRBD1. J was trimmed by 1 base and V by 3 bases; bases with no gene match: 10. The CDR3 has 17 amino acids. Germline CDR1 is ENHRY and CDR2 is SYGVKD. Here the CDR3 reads CAISDSFGQGGNTEAFF. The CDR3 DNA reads TGTGCCATCAGTGACAGTTTCGGACAGGGAGGGAACACTGAAGCTTTCTTT.

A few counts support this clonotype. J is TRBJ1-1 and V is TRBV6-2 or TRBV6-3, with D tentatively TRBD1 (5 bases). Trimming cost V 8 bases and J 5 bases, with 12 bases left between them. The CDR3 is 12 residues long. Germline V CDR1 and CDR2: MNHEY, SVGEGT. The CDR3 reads CASGEGTTEAFF. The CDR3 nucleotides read TGTGCCAGCGGCGAAGGGACGACTGAAGCTTTCTTT.

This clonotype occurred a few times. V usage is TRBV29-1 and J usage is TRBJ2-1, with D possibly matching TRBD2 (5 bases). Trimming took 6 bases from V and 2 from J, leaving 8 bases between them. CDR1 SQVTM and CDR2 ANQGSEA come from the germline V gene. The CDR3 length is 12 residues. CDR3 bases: TGCAGCGTGGGGAGCACCTACAATGAGCAGTTCTTC. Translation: CSVGSTYNEQFF.

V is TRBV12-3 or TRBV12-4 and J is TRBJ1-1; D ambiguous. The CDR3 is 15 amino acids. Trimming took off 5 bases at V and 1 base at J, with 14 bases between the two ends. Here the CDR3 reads CASSASSYPNTEAFF. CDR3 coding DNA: TGTGCCAGCAGTGCATCATCTTACCCGAACACTGAAGCTTTCTTT.

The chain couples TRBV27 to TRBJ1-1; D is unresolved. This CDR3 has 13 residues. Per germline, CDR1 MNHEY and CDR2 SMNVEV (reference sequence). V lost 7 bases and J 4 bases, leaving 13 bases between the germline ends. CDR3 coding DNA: TGTGCCAGCAACCCCACGGGCCTCACTGAAGCTTTCTTT. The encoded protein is CASNPTGLTEAFF.

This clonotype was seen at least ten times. In nucleotides, the CDR3 is TGTGCCAGCAGCCAAGATTGGGCCGGGGGCTCTGAAGCTTTCTTT. Its protein product is CASSQDWAGGSEAFF. The chain has TRBV3-1 and TRBJ1-1, with D possibly TRBD1 on 6 matching bases. CDR1 and CDR2 (germline): LGHDT, YNNKEL (reference sequence). Trimming stripped 0 bases from V and 6 bases from J, with 14 bases between. The CDR3 consists of 15 residues. The whole variable domain, filled in from reference TRBV3-1 and TRBJ1-1, reads DTAVSQTPKYLVTQMGNDKSIKCEQNLGHDTMYWYKQDSKKFLKIMFSYNNKELIINETVPNRFSPKSPDKAHLNLHINSLELGDSAVYFCASSQDWAGGSEAFFGQGTRLTVV.

CDR3 amino acids: CASSSMTGTDTQYF. Here the CDR3 DNA reads TGTGCCAGCAGCAGTATGACAGGGACAGATACGCAGTATTTT. This chain uses TRBV11-2 with TRBJ2-3; 7 bases fit TRBD1. The V segment lost 5 bases and the J segment 3 bases; nucleotides outside the gene matches: 5. The CDR3 runs 14 residues. The germline V gene encodes CDR1 SGHAT and CDR2 FQNNGV.

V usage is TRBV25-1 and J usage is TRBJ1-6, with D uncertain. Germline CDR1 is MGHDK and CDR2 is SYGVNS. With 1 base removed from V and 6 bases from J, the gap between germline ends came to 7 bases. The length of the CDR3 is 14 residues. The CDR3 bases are TGTGCCAGCAGTGAATTAGTCATTAATTCACCCCTCCACTTT. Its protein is CASSELVINSPLHF. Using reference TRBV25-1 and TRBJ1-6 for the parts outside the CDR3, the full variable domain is EADIYQTPRYLVIGTGKKITLECSQTMGHDKMYWYQQDPGMELHLIHYSYGVNSTEKGDLSSESTVSRIRTEHFPLTLESARPSHTSQYLCASSELVINSPLHFGNGTRLTVT.

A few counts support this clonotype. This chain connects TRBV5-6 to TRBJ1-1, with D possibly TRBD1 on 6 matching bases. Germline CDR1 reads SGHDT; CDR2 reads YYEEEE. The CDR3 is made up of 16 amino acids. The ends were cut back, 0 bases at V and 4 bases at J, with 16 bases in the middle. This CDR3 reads CASSLGMRGGSTEAFF. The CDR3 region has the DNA TGTGCCAGCAGCTTGGGAATGAGAGGGGGAAGCACTGAAGCTTTCTTT.